One sample yielded the 27 T cell receptor beta chains listed below, sequenced in a study of T-cell reconstitution after alpha-beta-depleted transplantation in children. This sample's TCRbeta library carried unique molecular identifier barcodes. Each CDR3 protein gets one entry after TCRdb re-called the PCR reads with MiXCR. The sample carries 200,000 to 300,000 distinct CDR3 sequences, about 26% recorded once. Specimen: PBMCs, collected before TCRalphabeta/CD19-depleted stem cell transplant. Receptors originate from a girl aged 2-15 years with Fanconi anemia, due to receive a stem cell transplant.

As to this clonotype: This may stem from a read error, because a much larger clone lies one nucleotide away. This chain joins TRBV6-5 and TRBJ2-2; D not resolved. CDR1 is MNHEY and CDR2 is SVGAGI in the germline V gene. CDR3 length: 13 amino acids. V lost 0 bases and J lost 4, with 3 bases in between. CDR3 sequence (DNA): TGTGCCAGCAGTTACTCAACCACCGGGGAGCTGTTTTTT. Encoded protein: CASSYSTTGELFF.

The J gene is TRBJ2-1, the V gene TRBV20-1, with a possible D match to TRBD1 (6 bases). This CDR3 has 14 residues. Germline assignment: CDR1 DFQATT and CDR2 SNEGSKA (reference sequence). V was trimmed by 3 bases and J by 4 bases, leaving 13 bases between them. The DNA of the CDR3 is TGCAGTGCTAGTCCCAGGGGCCCTTACAATGAGCAGTTCTTC. Residues: CSASPRGPYNEQFF.

The table lists this clonotype with many counts. This chain links TRBV29-1 with TRBJ2-5, with 10 bases that match TRBD2. Germline V gene sequence: CDR1 SQVTM, CDR2 ANQGSEA. V was pared by 7 bases and J by 5 bases, with 13 bases of the junction left unmatched. There are 15 residues in the CDR3. The CDR3 nucleotides are TGCAGCGCCAGGGGACTAGCGCTTGCTTTGGAGACCCAGTACTTC. This gives the protein CSARGLALALETQYF.

V usage is TRBV18 and J usage is TRBJ2-7; 7 bases match TRBD2. With V trimmed by 0 bases and J by 6 bases, 8 bases remained unmatched. The CDR3 is made up of 15 amino acids. Germline V CDR1 and CDR2: KGHSH, LQKENI. The CDR3 region has the DNA TGTGCCAGCTCACCACCGGGAGGGGATCGGATCGAGCAGTACTTC. It yields the protein CASSPPGGDRIEQYF.

V usage is TRBV18 and J usage is TRBJ2-4; possible D gene TRBD2, 5 bases. V shed 3 bases and J shed 7 bases, with 7 bases lying between them. Germline values: CDR1 KGHSH, CDR2 LQKENI. The CDR3 is 12 amino acids. The CDR3 DNA reads as TGTGCCAGCTCACCGGAGGTGAACATTCAGTACTTC. Its translation: CASSPEVNIQYF.

This clonotype was counted many times. The V call is TRBV29-1, the J call TRBJ2-1, with 10 bases matching TRBD2. Germline values: CDR1 SQVTM, CDR2 ANQGSEA. CDR3 length: 15 residues. Losses at the gene ends were 1 base for V and 4 bases for J; bases not matched to a gene: 4. The CDR3 DNA sequence: TGCAGCGTTGAAGGGAAGACTAGCGGGTACAATGAGCAGTTCTTC. Protein sequence: CSVEGKTSGYNEQFF.

Many counts were recorded for this clonotype. CDR3 coding DNA: TGTGCCAGCAGTTCTAAGGGACTAGCACCGAGCTCCTACAATGAGCAGTTCTTC. Protein product: CASSSKGLAPSSYNEQFF. The chain joins TRBV12-3 or TRBV12-4 to TRBJ2-1, with 9 bases matching TRBD2. J was trimmed by 0 bases and V by 4 bases; bases with no gene match: 10. This CDR3 is 18 amino acids long.

There are many counts of this clonotype. The chain has TRBV20-1 and TRBJ2-3, with 9 bases aligning to TRBD2. Germline V CDR1 and CDR2: DFQATT, SNEGSKA (reference sequence). Unmatched junction bases numbered 6, after V lost 0 bases and J lost 2 bases. This CDR3 region has 16 residues. The CDR3 loop reads CSARDLAGYDTDTQYF. In nucleotides, the CDR3 is TGCAGTGCTAGAGACCTAGCGGGGTACGACACAGATACGCAGTATTTT.

This clonotype was seen many times. The V and J genes are TRBV27 and TRBJ1-5; TRBD1 agrees at 8 bases. The CDR3 runs 15 residues. Germline CDR1 and CDR2: MNHEY and SMNVEV (reference sequence). The V and J ends lost 5 bases and 0 bases, in that order; junction bases with no gene match: 3. The CDR3 reads CASSQGALSNQPQHF. The CDR3 nucleotides are TGTGCCAGCAGTCAGGGGGCCCTTAGCAATCAGCCCCAGCATTTT.

This clonotype showed up many times. The chain recombines TRBV12-3 or TRBV12-4 with TRBJ1-5; D perhaps matches TRBD1 (6 bases). Trimming pared 5 bases from V and 1 base from J, leaving 9 bases between. The CDR3 is 14 amino acids. The CDR3 DNA reads TGTGCCAGCAGTCTTACAGGGAGCAATCAGCCCCAGCATTTT. It is translated as CASSLTGSNQPQHF.

In its sample, this clonotype was seen a few times. This chain uses TRBV20-1 with TRBJ2-7, with a possible D match to TRBD1 (6 bases). CDR1 DFQATT and CDR2 SNEGSKA come from the germline V gene (reference sequence). CDR3 length equals 12 residues. CDR3 protein: CSSKGVFYEQYF. The CDR3 DNA reads TGCAGCTCCAAGGGGGTTTTTTACGAGCAGTACTTC.

This clonotype showed up many times. The CDR3 spells CSASFRGSVDTEAFF. DNA for the CDR3: TGCAGTGCTAGTTTCAGGGGGAGTGTGGACACTGAAGCTTTCTTT. This rearrangement joins TRBV20-1 to TRBJ1-1; 7 bases agree with TRBD1. Germline CDR1 is DFQATT and CDR2 is SNEGSKA (reference sequence). V trimming: 3 bases; J trimming: 3 bases; junction bases outside the gene matches: 10. The CDR3 consists of 15 residues.

The chain carries TRBV11-2 and TRBJ2-1; D not certain. The CDR3 has 16 residues. Deletions cut 1 base from V and 3 bases from J, with 13 bases between. The germline CDR1 and CDR2 sequences are SGHAT and FQNNGV. CDR3 protein: CASSLVYYGIYNEQFF. The CDR3, as DNA: TGTGCCAGCAGCTTAGTCTACTATGGGATCTACAATGAGCAGTTCTTC.

The sample holds many counts of this clonotype. The rearrangement links TRBV5-1 to TRBJ2-5, with D possibly TRBD2 on 6 matching bases. V lost 3 bases, J lost 1 base, and 10 bases lay in between. This CDR3 has 14 residues. Germline values: CDR1 SGHRS, CDR2 YFSETQ. The CDR3: CASSWERAQETQYF. CDR3 DNA sequence: TGCGCCAGCAGCTGGGAGCGGGCCCAAGAGACCCAGTACTTC. Combining the CDR3 with reference TRBV5-1 and TRBJ2-5 gives the whole variable domain KAGVTQTPRYLIKTRGQQVTLSCSPISGHRSVSWYQQTPGQGLQFLFEYFSETQRNKGNFPGRFSGRQFSNSRSEMNVSTLELGDSALYLCASSWERAQETQYFGPGTRLLVL.

This clonotype showed up just a few times. V and J are TRBV19 and TRBJ2-2, with TRBD2 identical over 9 bases. The germline CDR1 and CDR2 sequences are LNHDA and SQIVND (reference sequence). Losses at the gene ends were 5 bases for V and 2 bases for J; bases not matched to a gene: 9. CDR3 size: 17 residues. This chain's CDR3 is CASSFPTGTSNTGELFF. CDR3 coding DNA: TGTGCCAGTAGTTTCCCAACCGGGACTAGCAACACCGGGGAGCTGTTTTTT. Supplemented by reference TRBV19 and TRBJ2-2, the full variable domain reads DGGITQSPKYLFRKEGQNVTLSCEQNLNHDAMYWYRQDPGQGLRLIYYSQIVNDFQKGDIAEGYSVSREKKESFPLTVTSAQKNPTAFYLCASSFPTGTSNTGELFFGEGSRLTVL.

This clonotype was seen a handful of times. The rearrangement uses TRBV7-9 and TRBJ2-3; D is possibly TRBD1 (5 bases). V was trimmed by 3 bases and J by 9 bases, leaving 13 bases between them. The length of the CDR3 is 13 residues. Germline CDR1 and CDR2: SEHNR and FQNEAQ (reference sequence). The CDR3 protein is CASSFRGTGTQYF. In DNA form, the CDR3 reads TGTGCCAGCAGCTTTAGGGGCACCGGGACGCAGTATTTT.

Many counts were recorded for this clonotype. The chain employs TRBV5-1 and TRBJ2-7; 7 bases agree with TRBD1. V shed 4 bases, J shed 3 bases, and the junction held 4 bases outside the gene matches. Germline V gene data show CDR1 as SGHRS and CDR2 as YFSETQ. This CDR3 is 13 amino acids long. CDR3 sequence reads: CASSEGQIYEQYF. For the CDR3, the DNA is TGCGCCAGCAGCGAGGGACAGATCTACGAGCAGTACTTC.

The rearrangement links TRBV29-1 to TRBJ1-1, with D unresolved. The germline V gene encodes CDR1 SQVTM and CDR2 ANQGSEA. V was shortened by 4 bases and J by 5 bases, with 14 bases between the two germline ends. The CDR3 spans 13 residues. CDR3 sequence reads: CSVVRTLGTEAFF. In DNA form, the CDR3 reads TGCAGCGTTGTCAGGACCCTGGGGACTGAAGCTTTCTTT. Based on the CDR3 plus reference TRBV29-1 and TRBJ1-1, the full variable domain is SAVISQKPSRDICQRGTSLTIQCQVDSQVTMMFWYRQQPGQSLTLIATANQGSEATYESGFVIDKFPISRPNLTFSTLTVSNMSPEDSSIYLCSVVRTLGTEAFFGQGTRLTVV.

This clonotype was observed a handful of times. The chain links TRBV9 to TRBJ2-1; D call uncertain. Trimming took off 1 base at V and 0 bases at J, with 11 bases between the two ends. The V gene's germline CDR1 is SGDLS and CDR2 YYNGEE. The CDR3 runs 16 residues. CDR3 in amino acids: CASSVLGSSSYNEQFF. The CDR3 region has the DNA TGTGCCAGCAGCGTATTGGGGTCCAGCTCCTACAATGAGCAGTTCTTC.

This clonotype was counted at least ten times. This sequence joins TRBV20-1 and TRBJ1-4; tentative D call: TRBD1 (5 bases). The CDR3 is made up of 13 amino acids. Between the trimmed V and J ends, which lost 2 bases and 2 bases, there was a span of 6 bases. Germline V gene data show CDR1 as DFQATT and CDR2 as SNEGSKA (reference sequence). The CDR3: CSARRQTNEKLFF. Written as DNA, the CDR3 is TGCAGTGCTAGAAGACAGACTAATGAAAAACTGTTTTTT.

The table lists this clonotype with many counts. J is TRBJ2-5 and V is TRBV20-1, with 7 bases lining up with TRBD2. The trim removed 0 bases at V and 2 bases at J, leaving 3 bases unmatched. CDR1 DFQATT and CDR2 SNEGSKA come from the germline V gene (reference sequence). The length of the CDR3 is 14 residues. The DNA for the CDR3 is TGCAGTGCTAGAGAATGGGGGGGACAAGAGACCCAGTACTTC. Translated, it gives CSAREWGGQETQYF.

This rearrangement joins TRBV6-5 to TRBJ2-3; 8 bases match TRBD2. V gave up 4 bases and J gave up 0 bases; unmatched junction bases: 12. Germline CDR1 reads MNHEY; CDR2 reads SVGAGI. The CDR3 is made up of 18 amino acids. CDR3 sequence (DNA): TGTGCCAGCAGTTCCAAATACCACCTAGCGGGCAGCACAGATACGCAGTATTTT. Translated, it gives CASSSKYHLAGSTDTQYF.

This chain connects TRBV2 to TRBJ2-4, with 12 bases identical to TRBD2. Germline CDR1 is SNHLY and CDR2 is FYNNEI. The CDR3 sequence is 17 residues long. J gave up 3 bases and V 7 bases, and 10 bases lay outside the gene matches. The CDR3, as DNA: TGTGCCAGCACCTCGACTAGCGGGAGTGGGGGCAAAAACATTCAGTACTTC. It encodes CASTSTSGSGGKNIQYF.

The J gene is TRBJ1-1, the V gene TRBV11-2; D is perhaps TRBD1 (5 bases). CDR1 is SGHAT, CDR2 FQNNGV, per germline. The CDR3 totals 16 residues. Trimming shortened V by 2 bases and J by 0 bases, and 13 bases separated the two germline ends. Written as DNA, the CDR3 is TGTGCCAGCAGCTTACCCCGGGGACTAATGAACACTGAAGCTTTCTTT. Amino acid sequence: CASSLPRGLMNTEAFF. Drawing the rest from reference TRBV11-2 and TRBJ1-1, the complete variable domain is EAGVAQSPRYKIIEKRQSVAFWCNPISGHATLYWYQQILGQGPKLLIQFQNNGVVDDSQLPKDRFSAERLKGVDSTLKIQPAKLEDSAVYLCASSLPRGLMNTEAFFGQGTRLTVV.

V and J are TRBV29-1 and TRBJ1-2, with D unresolved. CDR1 and CDR2 from the germline V gene are SQVTM and ANQGSEA. Between the trimmed V and J ends, which lost 3 bases and 1 base, there was a span of 12 bases. CDR3 size: 14 residues. This CDR3 reads CSVEWAEVNYGYTF. CDR3 DNA: TGCAGCGTTGAGTGGGCGGAAGTTAACTATGGCTACACCTTC.

V gene TRBV6-4 combines with J gene TRBJ2-1, with a weak D call TRBD2 (5 bases). Trimming removed 0 bases from V and 4 bases from J, with 13 bases in between. CDR1 is MRHNA and CDR2 is SNTAGT in the germline V gene. The CDR3 runs to 16 residues. The CDR3: CASSDSIGVGYNEQFF. DNA for the CDR3: TGTGCCAGCAGTGACTCGATCGGGGTCGGGTACAATGAGCAGTTCTTC.

This clonotype appeared a few times. V usage is TRBV20-1 and J usage is TRBJ1-1; 7 bases map to TRBD1. Germline trimming cut 3 bases from V and 1 base from J; bases unmatched to any gene: 17. The CDR3 contains 18 residues. Looked up from germline, CDR1 is DFQATT and CDR2 is SNEGSKA (reference sequence). CDR3 loop: CSARSPSTGTVANTEAFF. Written as DNA, the CDR3 is TGCAGTGCTAGGAGTCCATCGACCGGGACAGTGGCGAACACTGAAGCTTTCTTT.